This T cell receptor (beta chain) was identified during a study of cytotoxic CD8 clonotypes in ibrutinib-treated CLL. The ends lost 4 bases at V and 5 bases at J; junction bases unmatched: 7. CDR1 and CDR2 from the germline V gene are MNHEY and SVGAGI. CDR3 length: 15 residues. The repertoire was sequenced with immunoSEQ multiplex PCR; TCRdb's copy has only in-frame clones and lacks some. The data show about 140,000 clones, 70% to 90% seen once. This material consisted of PBMCs, taken after 36 months of ibrutinib treatment. The receptor was isolated from a human donor with chronic lymphocytic leukemia. The chain recombines TRBV6-5 with TRBJ2-5, with TRBD1 identical over 10 bases. The CDR3 protein is CASSLTGQGIETQYF. The CDR3 DNA reads as TGTGCCAGCAGTTTGACGGGACAGGGGATTGAGACCCAGTACTTC.